The clone carrying this T cell receptor beta chain was seen ten or more times. Its antigen is unidentified. The entry originates in a study of regulatory T cells in long-lasting Graves disease. Germline V gene lookup returns CDR1 LNHDA and CDR2 SQIVND (reference sequence). V gave up 0 bases and J gave up 4 bases; unmatched junction bases: 8. The CDR3 totals 17 residues. Noted time point: newly diagnosed GD, antithyroid drugs for less than 3 months. After RNA was extracted from PBMCs, the TCR library was made from it. Patients were from an endocrinology department in Xi'an, China. Study conclusions and caveats: Repertoires from persistent disease leaned toward TRBV28, TRBJ1-2 and TRBJ2-5.

The TCR beta library used iRepertoire HTBI primers with Arm-PCR amplification of CDR3. TCRdb ran MiXCR on the multiplex PCR reads and lists one entry per CDR3 protein. The table shows 550,000 or so distinct CDR3 sequences, with more than 10% occurring only once. A further study also used this sample, focusing on T cells in Graves' hyperthyroidism and ophthalmopathy.

The gene calls are TRBV19 and TRBJ1-4; 7 bases align to TRBD1. Source: peripheral blood mononuclear cells (PBMCs), taken at new diagnosis, from a patient treated with antithyroid drugs. This receptor was identified in a woman aged 25-40 years with Graves disease. Here the CDR3 DNA reads TGTGCCAGTAGTATAGATTCCCACCGGGACAGTAATGAAAAACTGTTTTTT. It is translated as CASSIDSHRDSNEKLFF.